What follows is one TCR beta chain and its context. J lost 2 bases, V lost 4 bases, and 4 bases had no gene match. The CDR3 contains 16 residues. These data come from a study of patients and donors after allogeneic stem cell transplantation. TCRdb passed the RT-PCR reads through MiXCR, listing each CDR3 protein once. Among roughly 940,000 distinct CDR3 sequences listed, more than 15% were seen once. The rearrangement links TRBV12-3 or TRBV12-4 to TRBJ2-5; 13 positions match TRBD2. The sequenced material came from blood, either unsorted or a sorted T cell fraction (not recorded which). This clonotype was sampled from a human donor who was either an allogeneic HSCT recipient or a stem cell or donor lymphocyte infusion donor (not recorded which). It is not recorded whose cells these are; they may come from a transplant donor. The CDR3 DNA sequence: TGTGCCAGCAGTTCGGGACTAGCGGGATCTCAAGAGACCCAGTACTTC. Amino acids: CASSSGLAGSQETQYF.